The rows below give T cell receptor beta chains drawn from one sample of a study of PD-1 blockade in classical Hodgkin lymphoma. The repertoire was sequenced with immunoSEQ multiplex PCR; TCRdb's copy has only in-frame clones and lacks some. Among about 20,000 clones listed, around 73% were seen once. Specimen: peripheral blood mononuclear cells (PBMCs), collected before the second cycle of nivolumab. All receptors derive from a human donor with classical Hodgkin lymphoma. The CDR3 runs from the conserved cysteine through the conserved F or W. D genes are given only for firm matches.

J	D	V	CDR3
TRBJ2-7	TRBD1	TRBV11-2	CASSHAGTGGIEQYF
TRBJ1-2	TRBD1	TRBV11-1	CASSPPGQAVDGYTF
TRBJ2-7	TRBD1	TRBV5-6	CASSIKTGTGGYEQYF
TRBJ1-5	-	TRBV6-5	CASSYSTRQPQHF
TRBJ1-1	TRBD1	TRBV10-3	CATQDRANTEAFF
TRBJ2-5	TRBD1	TRBV7-9	CASSEGTAAFGQYF
TRBJ2-5	TRBD1	TRBV5-4	CASSPKGQTQETQYF
TRBJ2-7	-	TRBV7-9	CASSLAQGYEQYF
TRBJ2-1	TRBD2	TRBV10-2	CASSRGETASNEQFF
TRBJ1-1	-	TRBV10-2	CASKLGGETEAFF
TRBJ2-2	-	TRBV9	CASSLSSGTNTGELFF
TRBJ1-2	TRBD1	TRBV28	CATQGDRDLYGGYTF
TRBJ2-7	TRBD2	TRBV28	CASSTSGSYEQYF
TRBJ2-1	TRBD2	TRBV11-3	CASSSGTKGNEQFF
TRBJ1-1	TRBD1	TRBV6-1	CASRTGANMNTEAFF
TRBJ2-2	TRBD2	TRBV2	CASRGRLAGPGELFF
TRBJ1-2	-	TRBV10-1	CASSESAGGTVLTF
TRBJ1-3	-	TRBV7-2	CASSSGGGRGNTIYF
TRBJ2-1	-	TRBV18	CASSPQAHEQFF
TRBJ1-1	TRBD1	TRBV19	CASRGDSAGTEAFF
TRBJ1-5	-	TRBV7-9	CASSLGGSHQPQHF
TRBJ2-5	TRBD1	TRBV5-6	CASSLDRGLQETQYF
TRBJ2-7	-	TRBV4-1	CASSQDQGREQYF
TRBJ1-1	-	TRBV6-1	CASSSGQNTEAFF
TRBJ2-7	TRBD1	TRBV11-2	CASSLSGQSYEQYF
TRBJ2-1	-	TRBV6-5	CASSLNSLGEQFF
TRBJ1-2	TRBD1	TRBV18	CASLQGKEHYGYTF
-	-	TRBV4-1	CASSQRIAAALEQYF
TRBJ1-2	-	TRBV15	CATSRDPQGNRWDYGYTF
TRBJ2-5	TRBD2	TRBV5-4	CASTLGGREVKTQYF
TRBJ2-3	-	TRBV5-1	CASSFQGSGADTQYF
TRBJ1-6	-	TRBV25-1	CASSDTSSYNSPLHF
TRBJ1-5	-	TRBV29-1	CSVADSNQPQHF
TRBJ2-7	-	TRBV6-1	CASSEALGILTSYEQYF
TRBJ2-3	-	TRBV2	CASSVLAPFWDKSPTDTQYF
TRBJ2-7	TRBD2	TRBV4-1	CASSQGATSGGEQYF
TRBJ1-3	-	TRBV7-9	CASSGETVRRNTIYF
TRBJ1-2	-	TRBV28	CASNKGSRAYGYTF
TRBJ2-7	TRBD1	TRBV18	CASSPGTATYEQYF
TRBJ2-2	-	TRBV2	CASTPTANTGELFF
TRBJ2-2	-	TRBV13	CASSHRTAKTGELFF
TRBJ2-5	TRBD1	TRBV18	CASSPDRGYWETQYF